The rows below give T cell receptor beta chains drawn from one sample of a study of breast tumors, draining lymph nodes, adjacent tissues. TCRdb itself ran the multiplex PCR reads through MiXCR, one entry per CDR3 protein. The sample holds about 46,000 distinct CDR3 sequences; 23% are singletons and the top ten take about 7.6%. Input material: breast tumor tissue. These receptor sequences come from a female donor with breast cancer. Some clones in this sample may be carry-over from other donors' samples. Each CDR3 is given with its conserved first and last residue. The D gene is left open where the match is weak. A clone size is listed for some rows: how often the clone was seen (once, few, many), or a class if it is expanded.

D gene,V gene,clone size,J gene,CDR3 DNA,CDR3 protein
.,TRBV15,.,TRBJ1-1,TGTGCCACCAGCAGACAAGAGGGGGTTTTGAACACTGAAGCTTTCTTT,CATSRQEGVLNTEAFF
TRBD1,TRBV5-1,.,TRBJ2-6,TGCGCCAGCAGCTTGCAGCCGGGACAGGGCCTTCCTGGGGCCAACGTCCTGACTTTC,CASSLQPGQGLPGANVLTF
.,TRBV20-1,many,TRBJ2-3,TGCAGTGCTAGAGCGGTTCTCGGACGCACAGATACGCAGTATTTT,CSARAVLGRTDTQYF
TRBD2,TRBV24-1,many,TRBJ2-1,TGTGCCACCAGTGATTTTAGCGGGGCCTCCTACAATGAGCAGTTCTTC,CATSDFSGASYNEQFF
.,TRBV2,many,TRBJ1-5,TGTGCCAGCAGTGTCGACAGCAATCAGCCCCAGCATTTT,CASSVDSNQPQHF
.,TRBV29-1,.,TRBJ2-1,TGCAGCGTTGAAGGGCAGGGACTTTCCTACAATGAGCAGTTCTTC,CSVEGQGLSYNEQFF
.,TRBV28,many,TRBJ2-7,TGTGCCAGCAGAGTCGACACCTCCTACGAGCAGTACTTC,CASRVDTSYEQYF
.,TRBV20-1,.,TRBJ2-6,TGCAGTGCCTCTAAGGACGGCAGCTCTGGGGCCAACGTCCTGACTTTC,CSASKDGSSGANVLTF
.,TRBV20-1,many,TRBJ1-2,TGCAGTGCTAGAGATAGTCAGGGATGGGGCTATGGCTACACCTTC,CSARDSQGWGYGYTF
.,TRBV14,many,TRBJ2-5,TGTGCCAGCAGCCAACCAGGCGGGGTTTATTACTTC,CASSQPGGVYYF
TRBD1,TRBV6-5,many,TRBJ1-2,TGTGCCAGCACCGGGACAGGGGACGCGGGCTACACCTTC,CASTGTGDAGYTF
TRBD2,TRBV24-1,many,TRBJ2-1,TGTGCCACCAGTCCTACTAGCGGGAGTAATGAGCAGTTCTTC,CATSPTSGSNEQFF
.,TRBV6-1,many,TRBJ2-6,TGTGCCAGCAGTGAGGACTCCGGGGCCAACGTCCTGACTTTC,CASSEDSGANVLTF
TRBD2,TRBV30,.,TRBJ2-4,TGTGCCTGGAGTCTGGCGGGAGGGCGGGAAAACATTCAGTACTTC,CAWSLAGGRENIQYF
.,TRBV19,many,TRBJ2-1,TGTGCCAGTAGTTCCCAAACTCCGGGACTCCGCAATGAGCAGTTCTTC,CASSSQTPGLRNEQFF
.,TRBV7-9,many,TRBJ1-3,TGTGCCAGCAGCTTTCGACCGAATCTCGGAAACACCATATATTTT,CASSFRPNLGNTIYF
TRBD1,TRBV4-1,many,TRBJ1-4,TGCGCCAGCAGCACAACGGGACAGGGGTTGAGAAAACTGTTTTTT,CASSTTGQGLRKLFF
.,TRBV5-1,many,TRBJ2-7,TGCGCCAGCAGCAGTACCCGGGAAGCCGGCCACGAGCAGTACTTC,CASSSTREAGHEQYF
.,TRBV9,many,TRBJ2-3,TGTGCCACCTCTCGCGCGGACCACAACGCAGATACGCAGTATTTT,CATSRADHNADTQYF
TRBD1,TRBV4-1,few,TRBJ2-3,TGCGCCAGCAGCCCCGGGACAGCCACAGATACGCAGTATTTT,CASSPGTATDTQYF
.,TRBV9,many,TRBJ2-7,TGTGCCAGCAGCGTAGCGGCAGGCACCTACGAGCAGTACTTC,CASSVAAGTYEQYF
TRBD1,TRBV2,many,TRBJ2-1,TGTGCCAGCAGTGGAGGGACAGGAGGATACAATGAGCAGTTCTTC,CASSGGTGGYNEQFF
.,TRBV5-5,many,TRBJ1-2,TGTGCCAGCAGCTCCTCCCTAGCGGGTAACTATGGCTACACCTTC,CASSSSLAGNYGYTF
TRBD2,TRBV5-5,few,TRBJ2-1,TGTGCCAGCAGCGCCGAACTAGCGGCCTACAATGAGCAGTTCTTC,CASSAELAAYNEQFF
TRBD1,TRBV5-1,many,TRBJ2-2,TGCGCCAGCAGCTTGGGACAGGGTCGCGGGGAGCTGTTTTTT,CASSLGQGRGELFF
.,TRBV20-1,few,TRBJ2-3,TGCAGTGTGACTAGCACAGATACGCAGTATTTT,CSVTSTDTQYF
.,TRBV5-6,many,TRBJ2-5,TGTGCCAGCAGTTCCCCCACCGGTAACCAACCCCAAGAGACCCAGTACTTC,CASSSPTGNQPQETQYF
TRBD2,TRBV6-4,many,TRBJ2-1,TGTGCCAGCCAAACGGTGGCTAGCGGTAACAATGAGCAGTTCTTC,CASQTVASGNNEQFF
TRBD1,TRBV6-1,many,TRBJ2-1,TGTGCCAGCAGTGGCCGGGACAGGGGGGCGGATGAGCAGTTCTTC,CASSGRDRGADEQFF
TRBD2,TRBV11-2,many,TRBJ2-7,TGTGCCAGCAGCCTCCGACTAGCGGGGGACTCCTACGAGCAGTACTTC,CASSLRLAGDSYEQYF
TRBD1,TRBV12-3/TRBV12-4,many,TRBJ1-2,TGTGCCAGCAGTTGGACAGGAAATAGGGGCTACACCTTC,CASSWTGNRGYTF
.,TRBV5-4,.,TRBJ1-1,TGTGCCAGCAGCTGGAGGGGAGGCGACACTGAAGCTTTCTTT,CASSWRGGDTEAFF
TRBD2,TRBV20-1,.,TRBJ2-5,TGCAGTGCTAGTCCGCGGACTAGGGGAGGGGAGACCCAGTACTTC,CSASPRTRGGETQYF
.,TRBV7-6,.,TRBJ2-2,TGTGCCAGCCGCGGGGACACCGGGGAGCTGTTTTTT,CASRGDTGELFF
.,TRBV5-8,many,TRBJ1-2,TGTGCCAGCACCGATCCGTTTAACTATGGCTACACCTTC,CASTDPFNYGYTF
.,TRBV5-1,many,TRBJ2-7,TGCGCCAGCAGCTTGGATCCAGGGGTGGCCTACGAGCAGTACTTC,CASSLDPGVAYEQYF
.,TRBV25-1,many,TRBJ1-4,TGTGCCAGCGGCGCCGCTGCGACTAATGAAAAACTGTTTTTT,CASGAAATNEKLFF
.,TRBV7-7,.,TRBJ2-5,TGTGCTAGCAGCTTAGGTACGGCCAACCAAGAGACCCAGTACTTC,CASSLGTANQETQYF
TRBD1,TRBV5-1,many,TRBJ2-3,TGCGCCAGCAGCTTGGGGGACAGGCCCACAGATACGCAGTATTTT,CASSLGDRPTDTQYF
TRBD2,TRBV10-3,many,TRBJ2-1,TGTGCCATCAGTCTGGGACTAGCCTTTTCGGATGAGCAGTTCTTC,CAISLGLAFSDEQFF
.,TRBV20-1,many,TRBJ2-5,TGCAGTGCTAGAGATGGCGGCAGCCGAGAGACCCAGTACTTC,CSARDGGSRETQYF
TRBD2,TRBV20-1,many,TRBJ2-1,TGCAGTGCTAGGTTATCTAGCGGGTACAATGAGCAGTTCTTC,CSARLSSGYNEQFF
.,TRBV9,many,TRBJ2-1,TGTGCCAGCAGCCCTGGGACCCGTCTCAATGAGCAGTTCTTC,CASSPGTRLNEQFF
TRBD2,TRBV7-6,many,TRBJ2-2,TGTGCCAGCAGCGTATCTAGCGGGCTTAACACCGGGGAGCTGTTTTTT,CASSVSSGLNTGELFF
TRBD1,TRBV19,many,TRBJ1-5,TGTGCCAGTAGTGGGCCAGGGGGAAATCAGCCCCAGCATTTT,CASSGPGGNQPQHF
.,TRBV5-6,few,TRBJ2-2,TGTGCCAGCAGCTCAGAGCCCCTAGGTGGAACCGGGGAGCTGTTTTTT,CASSSEPLGGTGELFF
TRBD2,TRBV20-1,.,TRBJ2-1,TGCAGTGCTAGAGGTCTAGCGGGTACCCTTAATGAGCAGTTCTTC,CSARGLAGTLNEQFF
.,TRBV27,few,TRBJ1-2,TGTGCCAGCAGTGCCTATAGAACAGGGCTTGGCTACACCTTC,CASSAYRTGLGYTF
TRBD1,TRBV20-1,medium-sized,TRBJ1-2,TGCAGTGCTAGAGCCCCTAGGGGACAGCGAAATGGCTACACCTTC,CSARAPRGQRNGYTF
.,TRBV5-1,few,TRBJ2-2,TGCGCCAGCAGCTTGGGAAGCGGGGAGCTGTTTTTT,CASSLGSGELFF
.,TRBV2,.,TRBJ2-3,TGTGCCAGCCGGGGGGCTAGCACAGATACGCAGTATTTT,CASRGASTDTQYF